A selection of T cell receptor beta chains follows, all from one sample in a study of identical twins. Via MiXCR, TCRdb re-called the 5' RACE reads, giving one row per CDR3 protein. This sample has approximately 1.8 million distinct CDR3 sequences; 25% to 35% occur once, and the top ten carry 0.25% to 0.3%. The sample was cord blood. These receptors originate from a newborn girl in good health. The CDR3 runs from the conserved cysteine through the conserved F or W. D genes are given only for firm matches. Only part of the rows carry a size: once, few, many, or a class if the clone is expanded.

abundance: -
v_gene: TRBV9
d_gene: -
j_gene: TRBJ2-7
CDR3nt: TGTGCCAGCAGCGTGTCAGGGGCCCTTCCCTACGAGCAGTACTTC
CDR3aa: CASSVSGALPYEQYF

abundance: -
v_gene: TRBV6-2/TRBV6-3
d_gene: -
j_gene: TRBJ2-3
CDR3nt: TGTGCCAGCAGTTACTCTCTCCGGCCGTCTAGCACAGATACGCAGTATTTT
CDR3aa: CASSYSLRPSSTDTQYF

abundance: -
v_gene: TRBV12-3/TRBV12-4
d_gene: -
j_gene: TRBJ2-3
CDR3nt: TGTGCCAGCACCACGGCCAGGCCTAGCGCAGATACGCAGTATTTT
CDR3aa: CASTTARPSADTQYF

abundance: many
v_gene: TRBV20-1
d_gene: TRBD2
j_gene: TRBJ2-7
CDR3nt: TGCAGTGCTAGAGGCCTAGCGGGAAACTACGAGCAGTACTTC
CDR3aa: CSARGLAGNYEQYF

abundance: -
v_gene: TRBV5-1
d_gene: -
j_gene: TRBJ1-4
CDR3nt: TGCGCCAGCAGCTTGGGCCGGGGGCCCGATGAAAAACTGTTTTTT
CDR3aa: CASSLGRGPDEKLFF

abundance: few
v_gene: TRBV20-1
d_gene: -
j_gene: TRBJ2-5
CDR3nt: TGCAGTGCTAGGGGGCATAGGGGCCGTGAGACCCAGTACTTC
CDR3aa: CSARGHRGRETQYF

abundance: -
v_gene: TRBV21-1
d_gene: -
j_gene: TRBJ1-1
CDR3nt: TGTGCCAGCGCACTCGACAGGACGAACACTGAAGCTTTCTTT
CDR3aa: CASALDRTNTEAFF

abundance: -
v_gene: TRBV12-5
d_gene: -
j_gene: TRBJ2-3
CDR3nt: TGTGCTAGTGGTTTTGAGGGAGCCCAAAGCACAGATACGCAGTATTTT
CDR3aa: CASGFEGAQSTDTQYF

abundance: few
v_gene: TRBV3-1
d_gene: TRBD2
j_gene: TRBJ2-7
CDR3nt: TGTGCCAGCAGTCCCGAAGTAGCGGGTCCCTACGAGCAGTACTTC
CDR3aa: CASSPEVAGPYEQYF

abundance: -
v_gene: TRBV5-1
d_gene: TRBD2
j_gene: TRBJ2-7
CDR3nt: TGCGCCAGCAGCCAAACCCCCGGGACTAGCTCCTACGAGCAGTACTTC
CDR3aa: CASSQTPGTSSYEQYF

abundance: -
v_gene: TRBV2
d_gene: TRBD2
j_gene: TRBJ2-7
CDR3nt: TGTGCCAGCAGTGAAGCTGGTTCACTAGCGGGAGTCCGAAATGAGCAGTACTTC
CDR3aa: CASSEAGSLAGVRNEQYF

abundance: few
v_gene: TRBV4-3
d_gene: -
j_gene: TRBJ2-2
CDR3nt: TGCGCCAGCAGCCAAGATGAGGCAGGGTACGTGGCCGGGGAGCTGTTTTTT
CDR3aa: CASSQDEAGYVAGELFF

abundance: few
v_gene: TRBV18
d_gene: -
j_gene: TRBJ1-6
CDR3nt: TGTGCCAGCTCACCCGTCGGGATGGTGGATTCACCCCTCCACTTT
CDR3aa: CASSPVGMVDSPLHF

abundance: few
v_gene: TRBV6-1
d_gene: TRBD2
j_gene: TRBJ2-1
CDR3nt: TGTGCCAGCAGCGAACTAGCGGGAGGGTCCTCCTACAATGAGCAGTTCTTC
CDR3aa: CASSELAGGSSYNEQFF

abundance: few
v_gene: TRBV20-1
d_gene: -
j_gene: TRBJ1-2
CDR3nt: TGCAGTGCTATCCCCGGGGCGAACTATGGCTACACCTTC
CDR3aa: CSAIPGANYGYTF

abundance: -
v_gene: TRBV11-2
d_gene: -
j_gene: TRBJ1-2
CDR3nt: TGTGCCAGCAGCTCACTTACCAGGGAGCCTTACTATGGCTACACCTTC
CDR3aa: CASSSLTREPYYGYTF

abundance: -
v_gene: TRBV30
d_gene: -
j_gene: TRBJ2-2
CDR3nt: TGTGCCTGGAGTGTAGGGGTAGCGGCGAACACCGGGGAGCTGTTTTTT
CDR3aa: CAWSVGVAANTGELFF

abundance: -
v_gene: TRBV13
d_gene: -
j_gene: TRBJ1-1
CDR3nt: TGTGCCAGCAGTTCCACCCCTACAGGCCTCCGTGAAGCTTTCTTT
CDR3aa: CASSSTPTGLREAFF

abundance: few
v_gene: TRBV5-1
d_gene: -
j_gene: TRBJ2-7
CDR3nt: TGCGCCAGCAGCTTGAGTTCCGGGACAAATTATAACGAGCAGTACTTC
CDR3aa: CASSLSSGTNYNEQYF

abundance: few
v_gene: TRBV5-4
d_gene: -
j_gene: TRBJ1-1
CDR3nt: TGTGCCAGCAGCTTGACCGAGCTGAACACTGAAGCTTTCTTT
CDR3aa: CASSLTELNTEAFF

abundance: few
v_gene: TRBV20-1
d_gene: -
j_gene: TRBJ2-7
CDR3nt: TGCAGTGCTAGTAGGGCGGGAATCGACGAGCAGTACTTC
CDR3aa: CSASRAGIDEQYF

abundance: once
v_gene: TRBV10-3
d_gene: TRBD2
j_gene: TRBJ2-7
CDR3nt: TGTGCCATCAGTGGGGGTACAAACGGGACTAGCGGGAGCCCGAGCTCCTACAATGAGCAGTACTTC
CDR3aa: CAISGGTNGTSGSPSSYNEQYF

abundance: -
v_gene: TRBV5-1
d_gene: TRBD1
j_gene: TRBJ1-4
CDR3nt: TGCGCCAGCAGCCGGGGACAGGGGCTCGCAACTAATGAAAAACTGTTTTTT
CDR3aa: CASSRGQGLATNEKLFF

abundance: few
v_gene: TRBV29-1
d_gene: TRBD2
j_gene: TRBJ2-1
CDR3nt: TGCAGCGTTGAAGGTGCTAGCGGGAGGGTAAGGGACAATGAGCAGTTCTTC
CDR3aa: CSVEGASGRVRDNEQFF

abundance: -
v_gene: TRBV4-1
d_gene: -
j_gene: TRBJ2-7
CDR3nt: TGCGCCAGCAGCCGAAGGACGGAGTTGGACTACGAGCAGTACTTC
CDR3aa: CASSRRTELDYEQYF

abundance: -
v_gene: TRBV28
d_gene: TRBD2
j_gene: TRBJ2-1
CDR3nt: TGTGCCAGCGGCCAGACTAGCGGGCCTTACAATGAGCGGTTCTTC
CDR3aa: CASGQTSGPYNERFF

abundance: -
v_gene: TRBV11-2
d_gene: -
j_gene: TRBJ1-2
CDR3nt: TGTGCCAGCAGCTCCCCTAGACGCGGCTCCTATGGCTACACCTTC
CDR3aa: CASSSPRRGSYGYTF

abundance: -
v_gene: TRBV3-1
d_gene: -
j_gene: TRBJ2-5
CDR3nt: TGTGCCAGCAGCCAAGATGTAGCGGAGGTCCAAGAGACCCAGTACTTC
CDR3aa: CASSQDVAEVQETQYF

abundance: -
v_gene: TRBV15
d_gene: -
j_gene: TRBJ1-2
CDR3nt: TGTGCCACCAGCAGAGATCAGACAGGACCTAACTATGGCTACACCTTC
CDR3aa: CATSRDQTGPNYGYTF

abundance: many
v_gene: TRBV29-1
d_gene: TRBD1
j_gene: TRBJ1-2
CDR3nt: TGCAGCGTTGCGGGACAGAACTATGGCTACACCTTC
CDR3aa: CSVAGQNYGYTF

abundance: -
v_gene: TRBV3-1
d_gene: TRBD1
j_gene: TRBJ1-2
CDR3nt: TGTGCCAGCAGCCAAAAAGGGACAGGGGATGGCTACACCTTC
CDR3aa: CASSQKGTGDGYTF

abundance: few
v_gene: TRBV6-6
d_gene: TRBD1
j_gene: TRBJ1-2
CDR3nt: TGTGCCAGCAGTTACTTCGGGACAGGGGGCGCGAACTATGGCTACACCTTC
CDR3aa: CASSYFGTGGANYGYTF

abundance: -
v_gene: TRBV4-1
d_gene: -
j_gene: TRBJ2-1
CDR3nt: TGCGCCAGCAGCCAAGATAGCGGACGTAGCTCCTACAATGAGCAGTTATTC
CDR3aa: CASSQDSGRSSYNEQLF

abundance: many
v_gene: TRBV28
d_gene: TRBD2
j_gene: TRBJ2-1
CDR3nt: TGTGCCAGCAGACTAGCGGGCACCTACAATGAGCAGTTCTTC
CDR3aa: CASRLAGTYNEQFF

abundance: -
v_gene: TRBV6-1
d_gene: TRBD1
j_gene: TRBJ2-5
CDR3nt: TGTGCCAGCAGTGGGATGGGGACAGGGGCGTTCCTCCAAGAGACCCAGTACTTC
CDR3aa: CASSGMGTGAFLQETQYF

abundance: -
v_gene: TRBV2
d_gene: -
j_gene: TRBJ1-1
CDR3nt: TGTGCCAGCAGGGCGGACAGCCCCCCGGGGACTGAAGCTTTCTTT
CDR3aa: CASRADSPPGTEAFF

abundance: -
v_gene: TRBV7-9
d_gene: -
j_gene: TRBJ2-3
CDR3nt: TGTGCCAGCAGCTTAGAGGCTAGAGGAACAGATACGCAGTATTTT
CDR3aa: CASSLEARGTDTQYF

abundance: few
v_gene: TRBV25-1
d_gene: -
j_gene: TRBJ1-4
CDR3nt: TGTGCCAGCAGTAGGAGGGGAGGAAATGAAAAGCTGTTTTTT
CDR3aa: CASSRRGGNEKLFF

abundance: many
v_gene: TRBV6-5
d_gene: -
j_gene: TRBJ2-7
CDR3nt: TGTGCCAGCAGTTACTCCGGGACCCCCTACGAGCAGTACTTC
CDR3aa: CASSYSGTPYEQYF

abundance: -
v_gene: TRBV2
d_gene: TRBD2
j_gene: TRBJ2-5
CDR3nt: TGTGCCAGCAGTGAAGCCCCGACTAGCGGGGGGGAGACCCAGTACTTC
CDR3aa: CASSEAPTSGGETQYF

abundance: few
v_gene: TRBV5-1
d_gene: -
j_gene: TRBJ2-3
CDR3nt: TGCGCCAGCAGCTTCCGGGTTCGACAGGGCACAGATACGCAGTATTTT
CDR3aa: CASSFRVRQGTDTQYF

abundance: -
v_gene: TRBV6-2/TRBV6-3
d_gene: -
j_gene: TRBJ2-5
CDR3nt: TGTGCCAGCAGTTACCCCGAGAATGGGGTAGGGGCTTTCCAAGAGACCCAGTACTTC
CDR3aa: CASSYPENGVGAFQETQYF

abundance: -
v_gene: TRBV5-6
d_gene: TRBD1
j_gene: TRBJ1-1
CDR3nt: TGTGCCAGCAGCTTGGCATACAGGGGGCGGGACACTGAAGCTTTCTTT
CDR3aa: CASSLAYRGRDTEAFF

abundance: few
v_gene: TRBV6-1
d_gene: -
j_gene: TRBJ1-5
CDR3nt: TGTGCCAGCAGTGTGTCTACAGGGCATCAGCCCCAGCATTTT
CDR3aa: CASSVSTGHQPQHF

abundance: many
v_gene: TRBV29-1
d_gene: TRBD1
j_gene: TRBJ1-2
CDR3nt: TGCAGCGTTTACTCCGGACAGGGGGCTAACTATGGCTACACCTTC
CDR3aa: CSVYSGQGANYGYTF